This T cell receptor beta chain stems from a study of T cells in Graves' hyperthyroidism and ophthalmopathy (dated by TCRdb to the late 2010s). Regarding the research as a whole: Peripheral blood was collected at initial diagnosis, before any treatment. To identify distinguishing TCR V-J signatures, a discovery cohort of around 100 patients was used, comprising under 45 with Graves' ophthalmopathy and around 60 with stable Graves' hyperthyroidism. Prospective prediction of ophthalmopathy was tested in an independent validation cohort consisting of 18 to 20 hyperthyroidism patients and more than 15 patients who later progressed to ophthalmopathy. The approximately 98 discovery patients were randomly divided into training and test sets at a 7:3 ratio. The study also compared thyroid tissue and blood T-cell repertoires from several Graves' hyperthyroidism patients. Following sampling, methimazole starting at 30 mg daily was given to hyperthyroidism patients, and high-dose intravenous methylprednisolone was given to ophthalmopathy patients. The paper describes TCR Vbeta CDR3 sequencing of around 140 peripheral blood samples, made up of 43 ophthalmopathy patients, approximately 76 hyperthyroidism patients and 17 progressor patients. On the study overall, not on this receptor specifically: In validation, the model predicted progression to ophthalmopathy with around 71% sensitivity and less than 80% specificity, a median of 6.5 months before onset. A 13 V-J signature model separated ophthalmopathy from stable hyperthyroidism, with around 91% sensitivity and 81.08% specificity in cross-validation and 80%/75% in testing. No statistical method was used to fix the sample size in advance, and group allocation was not hidden from the investigators. Most expanded thyroid clonotypes (frequency above 0.001) were also detected in blood, a finding suggesting that blood repertoires may reflect thyroid immune responses.

At least ten counts were recorded for this clonotype. Its recognized antigen is unknown. The sample holds no much larger clone one base away, and base qualities are not on file. CDR3 length: 15 amino acids, cysteine to phenylalanine. Just the 45-base CDR3 DNA is kept, in frame starting at base 1. The germline V gene supplies CDR1 MDHEN and CDR2 SYDVKM. Ends trimmed: V by 10 bases, J by 4 bases; bases unmatched to a gene: 14. Ophthalmopathy patients had moderately to severely active disease, with a Clinical Activity Score of 3 or more, a NOSPECS grade of 4 or more, and a disease duration of less than 3 months. Patients with uncontrolled infections, other autoimmune diseases, pregnancy or lactation were excluded. Diagnoses were established on the basis of clinical symptoms, serum thyroxine and TRAb, thyroid ultrasound, and orbital computed tomography. PBMCs were isolated from more than 8 ml of fresh peripheral blood by Ficoll-Paque density gradient centrifugation. Total RNA was extracted using Trizol reagent, and RNA quality was assessed on an Agilent 2100 Bioanalyzer.

The TCR beta CDR3 regions were amplified from the RNA transcripts. For the first round of RT-PCR on the TCR CDR3, the HTBI primer set was used together with the Qiagen OneStep RT-PCR kit. A second multiplex PCR round built the libraries, followed by size selection and purification. Libraries were sequenced paired-end with 100 bp reads on an Illumina HiSeq2000. On the study's bioinformatics: SOAPnuke was used to process the raw data, throwing out any read that contained adapters or uncalled bases, had a mean Phred below 15, or lacked an exact constant-primer or identifier match. High-quality paired reads were merged using COPE v1.2.5, and each unique nucleotide sequence was defined as a clonotype. MiTCR v1.1 was used to align clonotypes to the IMGT TRBV, TRBD and TRBJ reference segments. The analysis included only V-J combinations with a frequency above 0.0001, which together covered over 98% of the repertoires. A TCS score was defined as the ratio of F50 (clonal expansion) to E x V (chaos), with BLOSUM62-based TCRdist applied between CDR3 peptides within each V-J. Welch's t-statistics and random forest reduced 500 to 550 V-J features to around 14, which were used in a naive Bayes classifier (R e1071). Using fastp trimming at Q25 and MiXCR clonotype assembly, TCRdb reanalyzed the public sequencing data and kept in-frame beta chains. CDR3 protein sequences are deduplicated, and each keeps its most common genes and DNA. The V and J calls were not made by the authors but by TCRdb's processing. Recorded for this sample are about 610,000 distinct CDR3 sequences; more than 15% of them occurred a single time. Roughly 3.3% of the sample belongs to the ten largest clones.

Sequencing was done on a sample of blood. The sequence links TRBV28 to TRBJ2-5; 8 bases in the middle match TRBD1. The source of this sequence is a woman between 40 and 55 years old with Graves' ophthalmopathy. The DNA sequence is given as TGTGCCACTAGAGAGGAGCAGGGGGCGGGAGAGACCCAGTACTTC. Its coded protein is CATREEQGAGETQYF. Reference TRBV28 and TRBJ2-5 genes cover what lies past the CDR3, so the full variable domain is DVKVTQSSRYLVKRTGEKVFLECVQDMDHENMFWYRQDPGLGLRLIYFSYDVKMKEKGDIPEGYSVSREKKERFSLILESASTNQTSMYLCATREEQGAGETQYFGPGTRLLVL.